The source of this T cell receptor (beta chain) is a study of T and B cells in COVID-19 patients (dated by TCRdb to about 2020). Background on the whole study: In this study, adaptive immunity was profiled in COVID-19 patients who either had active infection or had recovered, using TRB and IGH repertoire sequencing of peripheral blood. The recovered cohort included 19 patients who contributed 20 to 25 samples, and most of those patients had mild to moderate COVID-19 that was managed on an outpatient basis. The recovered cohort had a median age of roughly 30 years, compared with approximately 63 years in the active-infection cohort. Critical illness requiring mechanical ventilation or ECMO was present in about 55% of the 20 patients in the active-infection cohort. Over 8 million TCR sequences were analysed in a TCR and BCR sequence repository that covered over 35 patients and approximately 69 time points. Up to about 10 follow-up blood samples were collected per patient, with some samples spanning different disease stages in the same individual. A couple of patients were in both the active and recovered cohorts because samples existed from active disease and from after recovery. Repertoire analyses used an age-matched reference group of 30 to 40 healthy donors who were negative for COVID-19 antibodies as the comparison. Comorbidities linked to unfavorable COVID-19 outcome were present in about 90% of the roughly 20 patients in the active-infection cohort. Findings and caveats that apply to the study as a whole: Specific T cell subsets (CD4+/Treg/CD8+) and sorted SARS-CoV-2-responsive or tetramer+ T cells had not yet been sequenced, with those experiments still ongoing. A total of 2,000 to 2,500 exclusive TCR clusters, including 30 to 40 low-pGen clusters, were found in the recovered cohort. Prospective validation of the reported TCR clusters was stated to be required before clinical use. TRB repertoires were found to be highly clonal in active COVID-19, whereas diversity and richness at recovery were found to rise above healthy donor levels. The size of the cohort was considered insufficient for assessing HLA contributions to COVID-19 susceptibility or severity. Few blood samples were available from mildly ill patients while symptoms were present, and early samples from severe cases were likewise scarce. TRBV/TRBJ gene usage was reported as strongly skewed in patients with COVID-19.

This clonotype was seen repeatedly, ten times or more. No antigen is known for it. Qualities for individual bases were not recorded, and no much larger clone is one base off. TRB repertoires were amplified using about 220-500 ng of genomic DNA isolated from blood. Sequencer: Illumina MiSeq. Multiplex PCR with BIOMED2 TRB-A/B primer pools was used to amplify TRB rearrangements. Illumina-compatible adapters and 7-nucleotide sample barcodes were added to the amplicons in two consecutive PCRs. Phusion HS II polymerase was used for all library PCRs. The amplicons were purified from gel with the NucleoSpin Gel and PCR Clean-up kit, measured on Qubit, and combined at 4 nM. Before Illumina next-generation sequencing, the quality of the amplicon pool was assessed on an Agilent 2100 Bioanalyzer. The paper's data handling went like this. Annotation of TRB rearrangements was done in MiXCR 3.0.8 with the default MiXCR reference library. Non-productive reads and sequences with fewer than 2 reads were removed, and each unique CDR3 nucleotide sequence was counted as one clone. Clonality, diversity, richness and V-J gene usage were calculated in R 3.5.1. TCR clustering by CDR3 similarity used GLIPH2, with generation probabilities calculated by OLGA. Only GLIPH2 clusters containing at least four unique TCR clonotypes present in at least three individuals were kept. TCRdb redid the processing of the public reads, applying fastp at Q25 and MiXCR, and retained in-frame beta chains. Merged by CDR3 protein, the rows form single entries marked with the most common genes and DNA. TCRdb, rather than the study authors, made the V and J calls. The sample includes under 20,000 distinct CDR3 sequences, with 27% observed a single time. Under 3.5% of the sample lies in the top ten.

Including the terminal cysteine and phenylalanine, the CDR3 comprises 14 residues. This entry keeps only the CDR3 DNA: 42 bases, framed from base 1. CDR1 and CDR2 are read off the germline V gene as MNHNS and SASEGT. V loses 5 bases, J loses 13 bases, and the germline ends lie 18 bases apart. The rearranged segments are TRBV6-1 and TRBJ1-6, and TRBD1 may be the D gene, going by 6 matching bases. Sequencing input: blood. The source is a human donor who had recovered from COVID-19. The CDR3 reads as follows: CASSYTGTQVPLHF. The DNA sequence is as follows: TGTGCCAGCAGTTACACCGGGACACAGGTCCCCCTCCACTTT.